These 18 T cell receptor beta chains came from one sample sequenced in a study of graft-versus-host responses after intestinal transplantation. What these receptors recognize is not known. Measured with immunoSEQ multiplex PCR; TCRdb has only the in-frame clones, and not every one. Of about 110,000 clones in the sample, roughly 89% were seen once. The sequencing here drew on unstimulated CD4+ T cells sorted from spleen or lymph node cells, taken before transplant. These receptors originate from a human donor who was the organ donor for an intestinal transplant.

The chain combines TRBV18 with TRBJ2-7; TRBD2 aligns across 9 bases. Trimming removed 4 bases from V and 2 bases from J; junction bases left unmatched: 6. Looked up from germline, CDR1 is KGHSH and CDR2 is LQKENI. This CDR3 spans 15 amino acids. The CDR3 reads CASSQLSGGTYEQYF. CDR3 sequence (DNA): TGTGCCAGCTCACAACTTAGCGGGGGTACCTACGAGCAGTACTTC.

The chain combines TRBV2 with TRBJ2-2; 10 nucleotides agree with TRBD2. J lost 6 bases, V lost 2 bases, and 6 bases had no gene match. Germline V gives CDR1 SNHLY, CDR2 FYNNEI. This CDR3 region has 16 residues. The CDR3 region is CASSESSGRSAGELFF. The CDR3 coding sequence is TGTGCCAGCAGTGAAAGTAGCGGGAGGTCAGCCGGGGAGCTGTTTTTT.

The V gene is TRBV11-3, the J gene TRBJ2-1; D is possibly TRBD1 (6 bases). The germline CDR1 and CDR2 sequences are SGHNT and YENEEA. Trimming removed 5 bases from V and 3 bases from J, with 14 bases in between. The CDR3 has 15 amino acids. The CDR3 DNA reads TGTGCCAGCAGCGAATTACGGACAGTCTACAATGAGCAGTTCTTC. Encoded protein: CASSELRTVYNEQFF.

The CDR3 loop is CSALPGPYNEQFF. The CDR3 DNA reads TGCAGCGCCTTACCGGGACCATACAATGAGCAGTTCTTC. The rearrangement links TRBV29-1 to TRBJ2-1; possibly TRBD1 or TRBD2 for D (5 bases each). The CDR3 spans 13 residues. The ends were cut back, 7 bases at V and 4 bases at J, with 14 bases in the middle. The germline V gene has CDR1 SQVTM and CDR2 ANQGSEA.

This clone was picked up a small number of times. The sample holds other DNA sequences that translate to the same CDR3. The rearrangement links TRBV6-1 to TRBJ2-7; D might be TRBD2 (5 bases). CDR1 and CDR2 (germline): MNHNS, SASEGT. The length of the CDR3 is 14 residues. The V end lost 4 bases, the J end lost 3 bases, and 13 bases lay between the germline ends. The CDR3 sequence is CASSVLGGYYEQYF. CDR3 bases: TGTGCCAGCAGTGTGTTGGGCGGGTACTACGAGCAGTACTTC.

The CDR3 region is CASSDRARDIQETQYF. The DNA of the CDR3 is TGTGCCAGCAGTGATAGGGCTCGGGACATCCAAGAGACCCAGTACTTC. V is TRBV6-1 and J is TRBJ2-5, with a possible D match to TRBD1 (6 bases). The CDR3 length is 16 residues. Germline V gene lookup returns CDR1 MNHNS and CDR2 SASEGT. V was clipped by 3 bases and J by 1 base, with 15 bases between them.

V gene TRBV9 combines with J gene TRBJ2-7, with 11 bases that match TRBD2. Germline CDR1 is SGDLS and CDR2 is YYNGEE. This CDR3 comprises 19 residues. V shed 4 bases, J shed 3 bases, and the junction held 18 bases outside the gene matches. As DNA, the CDR3 is TGTGCCAGCAGCCCGGAGGGTGGGACTAGCGGTTCCCATGTCTACGAGCAGTACTTC. It codes for CASSPEGGTSGSHVYEQYF.

The chain recombines TRBV4-1 with TRBJ1-1; D unresolved. The CDR3 consists of 13 residues. Germline assignment: CDR1 MGHRA and CDR2 YSYEKL. Trimming removed 4 bases at V and 1 base at J, with 7 bases between. CDR3 coding DNA: TGCGCCAGCAGCCCCTTTGGGAACACTGAAGCTTTCTTT. Protein product: CASSPFGNTEAFF.

The genes are TRBV7-2 and TRBJ2-4; D may correspond to TRBD1 or TRBD2 (6 bases each). Per the germline V gene, CDR1 is SGHTA and CDR2 is FQGNSA. The CDR3 runs to 17 residues. The germline V and J ends were trimmed by 1 base and 1 base, with 14 bases remaining between them. CDR3 bases: TGTGCCAGCAGCTTAGAATTTGGGGGGCGTGCCAAAAACATTCAGTACTTC. Translated, it gives CASSLEFGGRAKNIQYF.

The CDR3 region has the DNA TGTGCCAGCAGCGTCGCAGGGGCCAATTCACCCCTCCACTTT. This gives the protein CASSVAGANSPLHF. The chain combines TRBV9 with TRBJ1-6, with D possibly TRBD1 on 6 matching bases. V was trimmed by 2 bases and J by 7 bases, leaving 10 bases between them. The CDR3 consists of 14 residues. Germline CDR1 and CDR2: SGDLS and YYNGEE.

This rearrangement joins TRBV28 to TRBJ2-3; D unresolved. Trimming pared 10 bases from V and 2 bases from J, leaving 16 bases between. The CDR3 consists of 14 residues. CDR1 is MDHEN, CDR2 SYDVKM, per germline. CDR3: CAISSSPLTDTQYF. DNA for the CDR3: TGTGCCATCAGCAGTTCCCCACTCACAGATACGCAGTATTTT.

V is TRBV7-2 and J is TRBJ2-5; 9 nucleotides align to TRBD2. Germline assignment: CDR1 SGHTA and CDR2 FQGNSA. V shed 5 bases, J shed 5 bases, and the junction held 6 bases outside the gene matches. The CDR3 consists of 14 residues. The CDR3, as DNA: TGTGCCAGCAGCAAAACTAGCGGGCGGGAGACCCAGTACTTC. Translated: CASSKTSGRETQYF.

CDR3 sequence (DNA): TGTGCCAGCAGTGAAGCTGCCTTTAATTCACCCCTCCACTTT. Its protein product is CASSEAAFNSPLHF. The chain recombines TRBV2 with TRBJ1-6; D is undetermined. V shed 0 bases and J shed 6 bases, with 6 bases lying between them. Germline assignment: CDR1 SNHLY and CDR2 FYNNEI. The CDR3 runs to 14 residues.

This chain uses TRBV12-5 with TRBJ2-3, with D possibly called TRBD1 or TRBD2 (6 bases each). V was cut by 2 bases and J by 4 bases, with 16 bases left in between. There are 16 residues in the CDR3. The germline CDR1 and CDR2 sequences are LGHNT and FRNRAP. CDR3: CASGLPQMRGADTQYF. DNA for the CDR3: TGTGCTAGTGGTTTGCCCCAGATGAGGGGGGCAGATACGCAGTATTTT.

This rearrangement joins TRBV5-1 to TRBJ2-5; possible D gene TRBD2, 7 bases. The CDR3 consists of 16 residues. Germline V gene lookup returns CDR1 SGHRS and CDR2 YFSETQ. The ends were cut back, 0 bases at V and 2 bases at J, with 14 bases in the middle. The CDR3 sequence is CASSLANGGRQETQYF. DNA for the CDR3: TGCGCCAGCAGCTTGGCCAACGGGGGGCGACAAGAGACCCAGTACTTC.

This rearrangement joins TRBV18 to TRBJ1-2, with 7 positions matching TRBD1. Germline CDR1 reads KGHSH; CDR2 reads LQKENI. This CDR3 spans 14 amino acids. V was clipped by 3 bases and J by 4 bases; unmatched bases: 5. In DNA, the CDR3 is TGTGCCAGCTCACCCGTGGGACAGTCCTATGGCTACACCTTC. Its protein is CASSPVGQSYGYTF.

The V gene is TRBV2, the J gene TRBJ1-3; D remains unclear. Looked up from germline, CDR1 is SNHLY and CDR2 is FYNNEI. This CDR3 spans 16 amino acids. V dropped 2 bases and J dropped 4 bases, with 15 bases sitting between them. DNA for the CDR3: TGTGCCAGCAGTGAACACGCGGACCCGGCGGGAAACACCATATATTTT. Protein: CASSEHADPAGNTIYF.

The gene calls are TRBV7-3 and TRBJ2-1; 12 positions match TRBD2. The CDR3 loop spans 15 amino acids. The V segment lost 4 bases and the J segment 5 bases; nucleotides outside the gene matches: 3. CDR1 and CDR2 (germline): SGHTA, FQGTGA. This CDR3 is CASSSLAGGHNEQFF. The CDR3 DNA is TGTGCCAGCAGCTCACTAGCGGGAGGACACAATGAGCAGTTCTTC.